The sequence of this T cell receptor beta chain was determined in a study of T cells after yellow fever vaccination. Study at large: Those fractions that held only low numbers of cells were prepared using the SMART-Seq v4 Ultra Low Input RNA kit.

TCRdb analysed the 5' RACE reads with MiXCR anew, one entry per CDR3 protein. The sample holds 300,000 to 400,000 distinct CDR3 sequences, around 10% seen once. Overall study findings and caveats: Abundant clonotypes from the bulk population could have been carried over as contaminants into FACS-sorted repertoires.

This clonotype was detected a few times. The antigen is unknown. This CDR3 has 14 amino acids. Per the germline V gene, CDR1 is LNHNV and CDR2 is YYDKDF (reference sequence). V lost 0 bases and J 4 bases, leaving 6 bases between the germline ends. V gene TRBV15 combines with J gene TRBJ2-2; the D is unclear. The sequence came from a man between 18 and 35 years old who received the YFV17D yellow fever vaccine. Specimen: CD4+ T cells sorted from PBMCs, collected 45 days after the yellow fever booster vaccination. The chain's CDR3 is CATSRDGPTGELFF. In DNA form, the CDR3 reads TGTGCCACCAGCAGAGATGGGCCCACCGGGGAGCTGTTTTTT.